Following are 29 T cell receptor beta chains from one sample sequenced in a study of blood T cell repertoires in COVID-19. The table came from immunoSEQ multiplex PCR; TCRdb's copy has only in-frame clones and leaves some out. This sample has fewer than 300,000 clones, with approximately 85% found just once. The sample comprised peripheral blood. The origin of the receptors is a man aged 18-30 years with active or convalescent COVID-19.

The chain recombines TRBV27 with TRBJ1-1, with TRBD1 matching over 8 bases. The ends lost 2 bases at V and 9 bases at J; junction bases unmatched: 5. The germline V gene has CDR1 MNHEY and CDR2 SMNVEV (reference sequence). This CDR3 spans 13 amino acids. This CDR3 reads CASSLRNRGKAFF. The DNA for the CDR3 is TGTGCCAGCAGTTTAAGGAACAGGGGGAAAGCTTTCTTT.

Concerning this clone itself: Other DNA sequences in the sample encode the same CDR3. This chain uses TRBV3-1 (or the pseudogene TRBV3-2) with TRBJ2-7, with D perhaps matching TRBD2 (6 bases). V was clipped by 1 base and J by 0 bases, with 10 bases between them. The germline gives CDR1 LGHDT, CDR2 YNNKEL (reference sequence). This CDR3 spans 15 amino acids. In DNA form, the CDR3 reads TGTGCCAGCAGCCAAGCAGCGGGTGGCTCCTACGAGCAGTACTTC. Residues: CASSQAAGGSYEQYF.

The chain joins TRBV5-1 to TRBJ1-6, with 8 bases lining up with TRBD1. This CDR3 has 15 amino acids. V was clipped by 3 bases and J by 6 bases; unmatched bases: 5. The germline V gene has CDR1 SGHRS and CDR2 YFSETQ. The DNA for the CDR3 is TGCGCCAGCAGCTGGAAGGACAGGGTTAATTCACCCCTCCACTTT. It codes for CASSWKDRVNSPLHF.

The sample holds a few counts of this clone. The rearrangement uses TRBV3-1 (or the pseudogene TRBV3-2) and TRBJ2-1, with 10 positions matching TRBD2. Trimming cost V 2 bases and J 9 bases; bases outside gene matches: 4. CDR1 and CDR2 from the germline V gene are LGHDT and YNNKEL (reference sequence). The CDR3 is 14 amino acids. The CDR3 DNA is TGTGCCAGCAGCCAACAGCGGGGGGGCGTTGAGCAGTTCTTC. Protein: CASSQQRGGVEQFF.

This chain connects TRBV11-1 to TRBJ1-1; a weak D match, TRBD1 (6 bases). This CDR3 has 14 residues. V was trimmed by 1 base and J by 5 bases, leaving 11 bases between them. Germline lookup yields CDR1 SGHAT and CDR2 FQDESV (reference sequence). The CDR3 is CASSLGTVATEAFF. The CDR3 DNA reads as TGTGCCAGCAGCTTAGGGACAGTGGCTACTGAAGCTTTCTTT.

The chain combines TRBV7-9 with TRBJ1-4; D gene uncertain. Germline V lookup: CDR1 SEHNR, CDR2 FQNEAQ (reference sequence). This CDR3 spans 14 amino acids. The germline V and J ends were trimmed by 5 bases and 0 bases, with 7 bases remaining between them. CDR3 amino acids: CASSPGATNEKLFF. CDR3 bases: TGTGCCAGCAGCCCGGGTGCAACTAATGAAAAACTGTTTTTT.

The sample holds one count of this clone. The chain employs TRBV28 and TRBJ2-4, with 10 bases matching TRBD1. The CDR3 covers 20 residues. Germline V CDR1 and CDR2: MDHEN, SYDVKM. V trimming: 6 bases; J trimming: 4 bases; junction bases outside the gene matches: 21. CDR3 loop: CASSPGGTGDSETTKNIQYF. CDR3 DNA sequence: TGTGCCAGCAGCCCTGGGGGGACAGGGGACTCGGAGACAACGAAAAACATTCAGTACTTC.

V gene TRBV15 combines with J gene TRBJ1-1, with D hard to call. The CDR3 contains 14 residues. CDR1 and CDR2 (germline): LNHNV, YYDKDF (reference sequence). Trimming removed 0 bases at V and 5 bases at J, with 10 bases between. The CDR3 DNA is TGTGCCACCAGCAGAGAACCGGGGTTGACTGAAGCTTTCTTT. Its translation is CATSREPGLTEAFF.

This chain uses TRBV27 with TRBJ1-2, with 11 bases aligning to TRBD1. Germline CDR1 and CDR2: MNHEY and SMNVEV (reference sequence). This CDR3 is built from 14 residues. Unmatched junction bases numbered 7, after V lost 6 bases and J lost 7 bases. The CDR3 bases are TGTGCCAGCAGAAAGACCGGGACAGGGGGTGGCTACACCTTC. Its protein product is CASRKTGTGGGYTF.

CDR3 bases: TGTGCCAGCAGCTTAGCGCGGGGGACTAGCGGGGGGAATGAGCAGTTCTTC. This translates into CASSLARGTSGGNEQFF. The rearrangement links TRBV11-1 to TRBJ2-1, with 15 bases aligning to TRBD2. Per germline, CDR1 SGHAT and CDR2 FQDESV (reference sequence). Losses at the gene ends were 0 bases for V and 7 bases for J; bases not matched to a gene: 4. The CDR3 runs 17 residues.

The gene calls are TRBV19 and TRBJ2-2, with D unclear. The CDR3 runs 16 residues. Germline CDR1 and CDR2: LNHDA and SQIVND (reference sequence). V dropped 4 bases and J dropped 0 bases, with 12 bases sitting between them. The CDR3 sequence: CASSTISRSNTGELFF. The CDR3 DNA is TGTGCCAGTAGTACCATTTCTAGATCGAACACCGGGGAGCTGTTTTTT.

This chain joins TRBV9 and TRBJ2-1, with D perhaps TRBD2 (6 bases). The CDR3 runs 15 residues. Germline V gives CDR1 SGDLS, CDR2 YYNGEE. V shed 0 bases and J shed 6 bases, with 13 bases lying between them. The CDR3: CASSVATGDGNEQFF. In DNA, the CDR3 is TGTGCCAGCAGCGTAGCTACGGGGGACGGCAATGAGCAGTTCTTC. The complete variable domain, with remaining parts taken from reference TRBV9 and TRBJ2-1, reads DSGVTQTPKHLITATGQRVTLRCSPRSGDLSVYWYQQSLDQGLQFLIQYYNGEERAKGNILERFSAQQFPDLHSELNLSSLELGDSALYFCASSVATGDGNEQFFGPGTRLTVL.

The chain carries TRBV5-6 and TRBJ1-5, with 9 bases lining up with TRBD1. The CDR3 covers 15 residues. V lost 1 base, J lost 7 bases, and 6 bases stayed unmatched. The germline gives CDR1 SGHDT, CDR2 YYEEEE. The CDR3, as DNA: TGTGCCAGCAGCTTGAGGGACAGGGACTTACAGCCCCAGCATTTT. Its translation is CASSLRDRDLQPQHF.

The V and J genes are TRBV25-1 and TRBJ1-5; no firm D call. The length of the CDR3 is 13 residues. V was pared by 1 base and J by 3 bases, with 4 bases between. Per germline, CDR1 MGHDK and CDR2 SYGVNS. The CDR3 is CASSESNNQPQHF. The DNA for the CDR3 is TGTGCCAGCAGTGAATCTAACAATCAGCCCCAGCATTTT. Full variable domain (remainder filled in from reference TRBV25-1 and TRBJ1-5): EADIYQTPRYLVIGTGKKITLECSQTMGHDKMYWYQQDPGMELHLIHYSYGVNSTEKGDLSSESTVSRIRTEHFPLTLESARPSHTSQYLCASSESNNQPQHFGDGTRLSIL.

V usage is TRBV5-4 and J usage is TRBJ1-1; the D gene is possibly TRBD1 (5 bases). This CDR3 has 16 residues. Germline V gene sequence: CDR1 SGHNT, CDR2 YYREEE (reference sequence). The ends were cut back, 4 bases at V and 3 bases at J, with 19 bases in the middle. CDR3 in amino acids: CASSGGKAPRHTEAFF. In nucleotides, the CDR3 is TGTGCCAGCAGCGGGGGGAAGGCTCCCCGGCACACTGAAGCTTTCTTT.

This rearrangement joins TRBV14 to TRBJ2-1; the match to TRBD2 covers 11 bases. V dropped 4 bases and J dropped 0; count of bases not matched to a gene: 8. Germline CDR1 reads SGHDN; CDR2 reads FVKESK. The CDR3 is 18 amino acids. CDR3 DNA sequence: TGTGCCAGCAGCCCAACTAGCGGGGGCCCCAGCTCCTACAATGAGCAGTTCTTC. It specifies CASSPTSGGPSSYNEQFF. Full variable domain (rest looked up from reference TRBV14 and TRBJ2-1): EAGVTQFPSHSVIEKGQTVTLRCDPISGHDNLYWYRRVMGKEIKFLLHFVKESKQDESGMPNNRFLAERTGGTYSTLKVQPAELEDSGVYFCASSPTSGGPSSYNEQFFGPGTRLTVL.

The chain employs TRBV2 and TRBJ2-2, with 9 bases lining up with TRBD2. Trimming removed 5 bases from V and 0 bases from J; junction bases left unmatched: 1. The CDR3 spans 15 residues. Germline lookup yields CDR1 SNHLY and CDR2 FYNNEI. In DNA form, the CDR3 reads TGTGCCAGCAGTCGGACTAGCGCGAACACCGGGGAGCTGTTTTTT. Encoded protein: CASSRTSANTGELFF.

The rearrangement links TRBV3-1 (or the pseudogene TRBV3-2) to TRBJ2-1; the match to TRBD2 covers 12 bases. Germline CDR1 reads LGHDT; CDR2 reads YNNKEL (reference sequence). The CDR3 spans 19 residues. J was trimmed by 6 bases and V by 4 bases; bases with no gene match: 16. DNA for the CDR3: TGTGCCAGCAGCCTACACCCTTCCTGGACTAGCGGGGTTCCCAATGAGCAGTTCTTC. Translation gives CASSLHPSWTSGVPNEQFF.

The V call is TRBV29-1, the J call TRBJ1-1; 11 nucleotides line up with TRBD1. V gave up 6 bases and J gave up 5 bases; unmatched junction bases: 8. The length of the CDR3 is 14 residues. Germline lookup yields CDR1 SQVTM and CDR2 ANQGSEA. CDR3 sequence: CSVDWDRGVTEAFF. The CDR3 nucleotides are TGCAGCGTCGACTGGGACAGGGGGGTGACTGAAGCTTTCTTT.

This rearrangement joins TRBV10-2 to TRBJ1-1; 8 positions match TRBD1. Germline V gives CDR1 WSHSY, CDR2 SAAADI. The CDR3 covers 14 residues. V dropped 1 base and J dropped 6; count of bases not matched to a gene: 4. CDR3: CASSEYGRGPEAFF. The CDR3 DNA sequence: TGCGCCAGCAGTGAGTACGGCAGGGGGCCTGAAGCTTTCTTT.

The chain links TRBV6-1 to TRBJ2-5; 9 nucleotides line up with TRBD2. There are 15 residues in the CDR3. J gave up 5 bases and V 3 bases, and 7 bases lay outside the gene matches. Germline V CDR1 and CDR2: MNHNS, SASEGT. CDR3 nucleotide sequence: TGTGCCAGCAGTGATCTAGCGGGGACTGAGGAGACCCAGTACTTC. Its translation is CASSDLAGTEETQYF.

This clone came up a few times. J is TRBJ1-2 and V is TRBV12-3 or TRBV12-4; perhaps TRBD1 as D (6 bases). The CDR3 consists of 13 residues. V was clipped by 6 bases and J by 4 bases, with 12 bases between them. The CDR3 DNA sequence: TGTGCCAGCAGAAAACAGGGTTCCTATGGCTACACCTTC. Its translation: CASRKQGSYGYTF.

The CDR3 is CASSRSLAGAEAFF. The CDR3 DNA reads as TGTGCCAGCAGCCGATCGCTGGCGGGGGCTGAAGCTTTCTTT. The rearrangement joins TRBV7-9 to TRBJ1-1; D is possibly TRBD1 (5 bases). The CDR3 extends over 14 amino acids. Trimming shortened V by 5 bases and J by 6 bases, and 16 bases separated the two germline ends. The germline CDR1 and CDR2 sequences are SEHNR and FQNEAQ (reference sequence).

V and J are TRBV4-1 and TRBJ1-1; D ambiguous. Trimming took 0 bases from V and 0 from J, leaving 11 bases between them. The germline V gene encodes CDR1 MGHRA and CDR2 YSYEKL. The CDR3 runs 16 residues. CDR3 amino acids: CASSQDRGRVNTEAFF. CDR3 DNA: TGCGCCAGCAGCCAAGATCGGGGTAGAGTGAACACTGAAGCTTTCTTT.

V gene TRBV19 combines with J gene TRBJ2-1, with TRBD1 matching over 11 bases. V shed 4 bases and J 5 bases; nucleotides not matched to a gene: 4. The CDR3 runs 15 residues. CDR1 and CDR2 from the germline V gene are LNHDA and SQIVND (reference sequence). CDR3: CASSTGTGGNNEQFF. The CDR3 bases are TGTGCCAGTAGTACCGGGACAGGGGGAAACAATGAGCAGTTCTTC. Full variable domain (rest looked up from reference TRBV19 and TRBJ2-1): DGGITQSPKYLFRKEGQNVTLSCEQNLNHDAMYWYRQDPGQGLRLIYYSQIVNDFQKGDIAEGYSVSREKKESFPLTVTSAQKNPTAFYLCASSTGTGGNNEQFFGPGTRLTVL.

V is TRBV6-2 or TRBV6-3 and J is TRBJ1-6, with D tentatively TRBD1 (5 bases). V lost 2 bases to trimming and J lost 7 bases, with 12 bases between them. Germline CDR1 reads MNHEY; CDR2 reads SVGEGT. The CDR3 runs 15 residues. CDR3: CASSYDGAGNSPLHF. Here the CDR3 DNA reads TGTGCCAGCAGTTACGATGGGGCCGGGAATTCACCCCTCCACTTT.

The V gene is TRBV19, the J gene TRBJ1-5, with a possible D match to TRBD1 (6 bases). The germline V gene encodes CDR1 LNHDA and CDR2 SQIVND (reference sequence). The CDR3 length is 16 residues. Trimming stripped 6 bases from V and 4 bases from J, with 19 bases between. The CDR3 nucleotides are TGTGCCAGTAGCAGACTTCAGGGGTTACGGAATCAGCCCCAGCATTTT. Translating it yields CASSRLQGLRNQPQHF.

This clone was observed a few times. The J gene is TRBJ2-2, the V gene TRBV9, with TRBD2 matching over 7 bases. Per the germline V gene, CDR1 is SGDLS and CDR2 is YYNGEE. V lost 3 bases to trimming and J lost 7 bases; unmatched junction nucleotides: 15. This CDR3 is 17 amino acids long. The CDR3 sequence is CASSDFGLVSGHGELFF. CDR3 nucleotides: TGTGCCAGCAGCGACTTCGGACTAGTCAGTGGTCACGGGGAGCTGTTTTTT.

The chain recombines TRBV15 with TRBJ1-1; possible D gene TRBD1, 6 bases. V lost 4 bases, J lost 6 bases, and 9 bases lay in between. This CDR3 is 12 amino acids long. The V gene's germline CDR1 is LNHNV and CDR2 YYDKDF (reference sequence). In DNA form, the CDR3 reads TGTGCCACCAGCACGCCAGGGGCTGAAGCTTTCTTT. It translates to CATSTPGAEAFF.